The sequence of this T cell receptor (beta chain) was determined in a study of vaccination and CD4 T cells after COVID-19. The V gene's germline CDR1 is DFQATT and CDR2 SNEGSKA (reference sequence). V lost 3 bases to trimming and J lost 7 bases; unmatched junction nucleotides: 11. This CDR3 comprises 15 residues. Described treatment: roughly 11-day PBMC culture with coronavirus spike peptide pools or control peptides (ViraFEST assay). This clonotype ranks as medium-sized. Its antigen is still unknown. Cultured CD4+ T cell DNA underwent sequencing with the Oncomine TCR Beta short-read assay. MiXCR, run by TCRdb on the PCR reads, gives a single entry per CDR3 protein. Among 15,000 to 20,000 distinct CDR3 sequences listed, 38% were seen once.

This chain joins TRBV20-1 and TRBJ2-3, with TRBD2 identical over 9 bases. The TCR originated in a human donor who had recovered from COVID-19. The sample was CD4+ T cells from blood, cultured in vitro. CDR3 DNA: TGCAGTGCTAGTAGCGGCGGGGGGGCAGTAAATACGCAGTATTTT. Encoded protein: CSASSGGGAVNTQYF.